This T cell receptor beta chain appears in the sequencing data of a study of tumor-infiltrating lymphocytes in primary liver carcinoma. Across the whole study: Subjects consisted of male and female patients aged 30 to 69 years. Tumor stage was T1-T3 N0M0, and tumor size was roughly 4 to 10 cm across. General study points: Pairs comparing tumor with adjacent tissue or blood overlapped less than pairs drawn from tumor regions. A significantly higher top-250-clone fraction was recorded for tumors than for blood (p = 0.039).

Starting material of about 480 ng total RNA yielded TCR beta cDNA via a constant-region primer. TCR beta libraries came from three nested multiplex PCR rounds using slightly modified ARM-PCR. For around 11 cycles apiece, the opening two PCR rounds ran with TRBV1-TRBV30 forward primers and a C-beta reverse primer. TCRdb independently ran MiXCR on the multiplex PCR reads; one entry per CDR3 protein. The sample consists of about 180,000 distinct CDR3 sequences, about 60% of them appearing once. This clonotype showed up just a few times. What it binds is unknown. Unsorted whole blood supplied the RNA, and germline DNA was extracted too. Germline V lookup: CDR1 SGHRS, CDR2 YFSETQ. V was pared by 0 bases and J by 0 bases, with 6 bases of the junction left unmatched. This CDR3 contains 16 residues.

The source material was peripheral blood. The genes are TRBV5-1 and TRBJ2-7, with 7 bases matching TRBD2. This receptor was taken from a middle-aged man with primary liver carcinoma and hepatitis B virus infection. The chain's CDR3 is CASSLEAGGSSYEQYF. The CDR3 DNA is TGCGCCAGCAGCTTGGAAGCCGGGGGGAGCTCCTACGAGCAGTACTTC.